Listed here are 26 T cell receptor beta chains from one sample, sequenced in a study of CD8+ T cells in alopecia areata. Treatment denoted: oral pan-JAK inhibitor, 5-10 mg twice daily. The authors extracted RNA and reverse transcribed it into cDNA as the sequencing template. Only in-frame clones appear in the TCRdb table, and some are missing; sequencing was by immunoSEQ multiplex PCR. This table has roughly 110,000 clones, around 50% appearing once. Sequencing was performed on CD8+ T cells sorted from blood, taken at week 24, from a patient treated with tofacitinib. The receptors here all came from a human donor with alopecia areata.

This clone was detected only a few times. In DNA, the CDR3 is TGTGCCAGCAGCAAGCGGGGGTTTCTCTCCTACGAGCAGTACTTC. It codes for CASSKRGFLSYEQYF. This chain joins TRBV4-2 and TRBJ2-7, with TRBD2 identical over 8 bases. The CDR3 covers 15 residues. V lost 5 bases to trimming and J lost 0 bases; unmatched junction nucleotides: 6. Germline CDR1 reads LGHNA; CDR2 reads YNFKEQ.

The chain uses TRBV29-1 and TRBJ1-1; D is undetermined. Trimming pared 7 bases from V and 2 bases from J, leaving 11 bases between. Germline values: CDR1 SQVTM, CDR2 ANQGSEA. This CDR3 has 12 residues. CDR3 sequence reads: CSEYRENTEAFF. The CDR3 region has the DNA TGCAGCGAGTACCGGGAAAACACTGAAGCTTTCTTT.

V and J are TRBV4-1 and TRBJ2-5; D perhaps matches TRBD1 (6 bases). Germline CDR1 is MGHRA and CDR2 is YSYEKL. Trimming took 0 bases from V and 5 from J, leaving 10 bases between them. This CDR3 spans 14 amino acids. The CDR3 loop is CASSQEYREETQYF. DNA of the CDR3: TGCGCCAGCAGCCAAGAGTACAGGGAGGAGACCCAGTACTTC.

The sample holds a few counts of this clone. The chain employs TRBV27 and TRBJ2-7; tentative D call: TRBD2 (5 bases). The ends were cut back, 3 bases at V and 2 bases at J, with 8 bases in the middle. The germline V gene has CDR1 MNHEY and CDR2 SMNVEV (reference sequence). The CDR3 consists of 13 residues. The CDR3: CASSFERAYEQYF. DNA of the CDR3: TGTGCCAGCAGTTTCGAGAGGGCCTACGAGCAGTACTTC.

The J gene is TRBJ2-1, the V gene TRBV30; D is undetermined. Per the germline V gene, CDR1 is GTSNPN and CDR2 is SVGIG (reference sequence). The CDR3 extends over 13 amino acids. Trimming took 0 bases from V and 8 from J, leaving 11 bases between them. As DNA, the CDR3 is TGTGCCTGGAGTGTTCGACGGCCGGATGAGCAGTTCTTC. Protein product: CAWSVRRPDEQFF.

V gene TRBV19 combines with J gene TRBJ1-2, with D possibly TRBD1 on 5 matching bases. V lost 0 bases and J lost 2, with 13 bases in between. Germline lookup yields CDR1 LNHDA and CDR2 SQIVND (reference sequence). CDR3 length equals 16 residues. The CDR3 nucleotides are TGTGCCAGTAGTATAGATCGGGAGACAGAAAACTATGGCTACACCTTC. It codes for CASSIDRETENYGYTF.

The chain is built from TRBV2 and TRBJ1-5; weak D call: TRBD1 (6 bases). The CDR3 sequence is 14 residues long. Trimming removed 0 bases at V and 7 bases at J, with 10 bases between. Germline V gene sequence: CDR1 SNHLY, CDR2 FYNNEI. CDR3 protein: CASSEAGGTQPQHF. CDR3 nucleotide sequence: TGTGCCAGCAGTGAAGCTGGGGGGACACAGCCCCAGCATTTT.

V gene TRBV5-6 combines with J gene TRBJ2-7; no firm D call. Trimming left V 2 bases short and J 0 bases short, with 9 bases between. There are 14 residues in the CDR3. Per the germline V gene, CDR1 is SGHDT and CDR2 is YYEEEE. In DNA form, the CDR3 reads TGTGCCAGCAGCTTCGGCGAGAGCTCCTACGAGCAGTACTTC. Translating gives CASSFGESSYEQYF.

This chain uses TRBV9 with TRBJ1-2, with D unresolved. Looked up from germline, CDR1 is SGDLS and CDR2 is YYNGEE. V gave up 0 bases and J gave up 8 bases, with 14 bases separating them. The CDR3 is 14 amino acids. This CDR3 reads CASSVVGQVEGYTF. As DNA, the CDR3 is TGTGCCAGCAGCGTAGTAGGTCAAGTGGAAGGCTACACCTTC.

The chain couples TRBV27 to TRBJ2-1; D tentatively reads TRBD1 or TRBD2 (5 bases each). This CDR3 contains 14 residues. Trimming left V 4 bases short and J 5 bases short, with 12 bases between. From germline, CDR1 is MNHEY and CDR2 SMNVEV (reference sequence). This chain's CDR3 is CASSSGPENNEQFF. The DNA of the CDR3 is TGTGCCAGCAGTTCGGGACCGGAAAACAATGAGCAGTTCTTC.

This clone was counted a few times. This chain uses TRBV7-9 with TRBJ2-1, with 10 bases identical to TRBD1. Trimming took 4 bases from V and 6 from J; bases not matched to a gene: 9. The CDR3 is made up of 16 amino acids. In germline, CDR1 is SEHNR, CDR2 FQNEAQ (reference sequence). The CDR3 nucleotides read TGTGCCAGCAGCTCGTTGGACAGGGGGACTACCAATGAGCAGTTCTTC. It translates to CASSSLDRGTTNEQFF.

The chain couples TRBV6-6 to TRBJ2-7; D unclear. V shed 7 bases and J shed 4 bases, with 8 bases lying between them. Looked up from germline, CDR1 is MNHNY and CDR2 is SVGAGI (reference sequence). CDR3 size: 11 residues. In DNA, the CDR3 is TGTGCCAGCACGACGGATTACGAGCAGTACTTC. Translated, it gives CASTTDYEQYF.

The chain links TRBV13 to TRBJ2-1; the match to TRBD2 covers 10 bases. J was trimmed by 4 bases and V by 8 bases; bases with no gene match: 5. Germline V gene data show CDR1 as PRHDT and CDR2 as FYEKMQ (reference sequence). The length of the CDR3 is 14 residues. The DNA of the CDR3 is TGTGCCAGCGGAAATAGCGGGGGGTACAATGAGCAGTTCTTC. It yields the protein CASGNSGGYNEQFF.

The chain links TRBV5-6 to TRBJ2-7, with no clear D. Germline V CDR1 and CDR2: SGHDT, YYEEEE. Trimming stripped 2 bases from V and 0 bases from J, with 12 bases between. The length of the CDR3 is 15 residues. This chain's CDR3 is CASSFVRAHSYEQYF. The CDR3 bases are TGTGCCAGCAGCTTCGTCCGGGCGCACTCCTACGAGCAGTACTTC.

The rearrangement links TRBV4-3 to TRBJ1-2; TRBD1 agrees at 7 bases. V lost 0 bases to trimming and J lost 7 bases; unmatched junction nucleotides: 14. This CDR3 has 17 amino acids. CDR1 LGHNA and CDR2 YSLEER come from the germline V gene. CDR3 protein: CASSQEWRQGTGRGYTF. DNA for the CDR3: TGCGCCAGCAGCCAAGAGTGGCGACAGGGTACGGGGCGTGGCTACACCTTC.

This clone was seen a few times. The V and J genes are TRBV11-2 and TRBJ2-1; 10 bases match TRBD1. The CDR3 consists of 15 residues. Germline lookup yields CDR1 SGHAT and CDR2 FQNNGV. J was trimmed by 7 bases and V by 5 bases; bases with no gene match: 8. CDR3 sequence: CASSPRQGARNEQFF. The DNA for the CDR3 is TGTGCCAGCAGCCCTCGACAGGGGGCGCGTAATGAGCAGTTCTTC. Full variable domain (outside the CDR3, taken from reference TRBV11-2 and TRBJ2-1): EAGVAQSPRYKIIEKRQSVAFWCNPISGHATLYWYQQILGQGPKLLIQFQNNGVVDDSQLPKDRFSAERLKGVDSTLKIQPAKLEDSAVYLCASSPRQGARNEQFFGPGTRLTVL.

The rearrangement joins TRBV7-2 to TRBJ1-5; D not certain. The CDR3 consists of 13 residues. The V gene's germline CDR1 is SGHTA and CDR2 FQGNSA. V gave up 3 bases and J gave up 5 bases, with 8 bases separating them. In DNA, the CDR3 is TGTGCCAGCAGCTTTACCTATGATCAGCCCCAGCATTTT. Residues: CASSFTYDQPQHF.

The chain couples TRBV6-5 to TRBJ2-3; maybe TRBD1 (6 bases). In germline, CDR1 is MNHEY, CDR2 SVGAGI. This CDR3 spans 15 amino acids. V was shortened by 7 bases and J by 2 bases, with 16 bases between the two germline ends. CDR3 residues: CASNLGDRHTDTQYF. CDR3 DNA sequence: TGTGCCAGCAACCTGGGAGACAGGCACACAGATACGCAGTATTTT.

This clone has more than one count but fewer than ten. This sequence joins TRBV6-1 and TRBJ2-2; D may be TRBD1 (6 bases). From germline, CDR1 is MNHNS and CDR2 SASEGT. V was trimmed by 10 bases and J by 5 bases, leaving 11 bases between them. This CDR3 is 12 amino acids long. The DNA of the CDR3 is TGTGCCAACCGGGGACAAACCGGGGAGCTGTTTTTT. Translation: CANRGQTGELFF.

This chain joins TRBV6-5 and TRBJ2-7; D remains unclear. V gave up 4 bases and J gave up 0 bases, with 13 bases separating them. The CDR3 totals 15 residues. Germline CDR1 is MNHEY and CDR2 is SVGAGI. CDR3 coding DNA: TGTGCCAGCAGTTCGTACGCGGTGGGCTCCTACGAGCAGTACTTC. Its translation: CASSSYAVGSYEQYF.

This chain connects TRBV7-9 to TRBJ1-3; D might be TRBD1 (6 bases). CDR1 is SEHNR, CDR2 FQNEAQ, per germline (reference sequence). CDR3 length equals 15 residues. V was cut by 5 bases and J by 0 bases, with 11 bases left in between. The CDR3 nucleotides are TGTGCCAGCAGCCCCTGGACAGCCTCTGGAAACACCATATATTTT. Translated, it gives CASSPWTASGNTIYF.

This rearrangement joins TRBV10-3 to TRBJ2-7; no clear D. This CDR3 has 11 amino acids. V was trimmed by 6 bases and J by 4 bases, leaving 7 bases between them. From germline, CDR1 is ENHRY and CDR2 SYGVKD. For the CDR3, the DNA is TGTGCCATCAGCGAACTTTACGAGCAGTACTTC. It is translated as CAISELYEQYF.

This clone was observed a few times. This is likely an artifact of a read error, given a far larger clone one base away. The chain carries TRBV27 and TRBJ2-2; a possible D gene is TRBD1 (6 bases). Germline V lookup: CDR1 MNHEY, CDR2 SMNVEV (reference sequence). The V gene lost 4 bases and the J gene lost 3 bases, with 6 bases spanning the gap. The CDR3 runs to 13 residues. Here the CDR3 DNA reads TGTGCCAGCAGTTACAGGGACACCGGGGAGCTGTTTTTT. Amino acids: CASSYRDTGELFF.

The chain combines TRBV4-1 with TRBJ2-7; 8 bases align to TRBD1. The CDR3 covers 14 residues. With V trimmed by 0 bases and J by 6 bases, 4 bases remained unmatched. Germline lookup yields CDR1 MGHRA and CDR2 YSYEKL. CDR3 DNA sequence: TGCGCCAGCAGCCAAGAAGGACAGGGTTTCGAGCAGTACTTC. This gives the protein CASSQEGQGFEQYF.

The J gene is TRBJ2-7, the V gene TRBV9; possibly TRBD2 for D (6 bases). The CDR3 runs 14 residues. Per the germline V gene, CDR1 is SGDLS and CDR2 is YYNGEE. With 0 bases removed from V and 6 bases from J, the gap between germline ends came to 13 bases. CDR3 sequence reads: CASSVGRGVCEQYF. The CDR3 DNA reads as TGTGCCAGCAGCGTAGGGAGGGGAGTGTGCGAGCAGTACTTC.

V usage is TRBV7-2 and J usage is TRBJ2-4; possibly TRBD1 for D (7 bases). Germline assignment: CDR1 SGHTA and CDR2 FQGNSA. The CDR3 covers 16 residues. Between the trimmed V and J ends, which lost 0 bases and 7 bases, there was a span of 16 bases. CDR3 nucleotide sequence: TGTGCCAGCAGCTTAGCGGAGGAGGGGGCGTGGAACATTCAGTACTTC. As protein: CASSLAEEGAWNIQYF. Combining the CDR3 with reference TRBV7-2 and TRBJ2-4 gives the whole variable domain GAGVSQSPSNKVTEKGKDVELRCDPISGHTALYWYRQSLGQGLEFLIYFQGNSAPDKSGLPSDRFSAERTGGSVSTLTIQRTQQEDSAVYLCASSLAEEGAWNIQYFGAGTRLSVL.